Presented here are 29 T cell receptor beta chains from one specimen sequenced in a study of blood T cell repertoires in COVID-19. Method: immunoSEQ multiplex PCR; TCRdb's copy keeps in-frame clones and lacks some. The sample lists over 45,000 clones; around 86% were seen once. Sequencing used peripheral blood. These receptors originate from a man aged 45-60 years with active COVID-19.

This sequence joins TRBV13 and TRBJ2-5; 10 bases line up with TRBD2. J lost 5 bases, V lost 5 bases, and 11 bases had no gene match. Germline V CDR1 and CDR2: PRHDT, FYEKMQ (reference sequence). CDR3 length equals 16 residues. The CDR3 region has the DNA TGTGCCAGCAGCCAAAGGGCTAGCGGGAGTTCGGAGACCCAGTACTTC. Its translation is CASSQRASGSSETQYF. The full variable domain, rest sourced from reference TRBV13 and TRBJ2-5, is AAGVIQSPRHLIKEKRETATLKCYPIPRHDTVYWYQQGPGQDPQFLISFYEKMQSDKGSIPDRFSAQQFSDYHSELNMSSLELGDSALYFCASSQRASGSSETQYFGPGTRLLVL.

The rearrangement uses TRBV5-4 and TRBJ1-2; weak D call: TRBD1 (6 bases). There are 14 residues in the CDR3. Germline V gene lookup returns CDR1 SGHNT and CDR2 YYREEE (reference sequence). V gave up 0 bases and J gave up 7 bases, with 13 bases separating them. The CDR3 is CASSLGGRGAGYTF. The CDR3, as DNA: TGTGCCAGCAGCTTGGGAGGCAGGGGAGCTGGCTACACCTTC.

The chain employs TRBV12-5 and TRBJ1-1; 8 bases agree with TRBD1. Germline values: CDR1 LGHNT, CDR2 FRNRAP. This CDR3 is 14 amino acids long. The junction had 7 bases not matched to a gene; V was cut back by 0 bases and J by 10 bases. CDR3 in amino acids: CASGLVRAGGRAFF. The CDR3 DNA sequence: TGTGCTAGTGGTTTGGTACGGGCAGGGGGCAGAGCTTTCTTT. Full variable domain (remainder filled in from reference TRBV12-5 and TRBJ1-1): DARVTQTPRHKVTEMGQEVTMRCQPILGHNTVFWYRQTMMQGLELLAYFRNRAPLDDSGMPKDRFSAEMPDATLATLKIQPSEPRDSAVYFCASGLVRAGGRAFFGQGTRLTVV.

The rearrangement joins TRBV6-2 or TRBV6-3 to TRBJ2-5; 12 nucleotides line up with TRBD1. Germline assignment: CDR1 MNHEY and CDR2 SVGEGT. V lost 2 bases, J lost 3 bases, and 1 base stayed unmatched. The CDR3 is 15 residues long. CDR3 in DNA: TGTGCCAGCAGTTACGGGACAGGGGGCGAAGAGACCCAGTACTTC. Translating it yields CASSYGTGGEETQYF.

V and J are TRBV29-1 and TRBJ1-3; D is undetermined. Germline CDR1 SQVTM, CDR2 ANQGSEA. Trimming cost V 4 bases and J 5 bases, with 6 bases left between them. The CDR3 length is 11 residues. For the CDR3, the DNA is TGCAGCGTTGTTGGGCGAAACACCATATATTTT. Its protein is CSVVGRNTIYF.

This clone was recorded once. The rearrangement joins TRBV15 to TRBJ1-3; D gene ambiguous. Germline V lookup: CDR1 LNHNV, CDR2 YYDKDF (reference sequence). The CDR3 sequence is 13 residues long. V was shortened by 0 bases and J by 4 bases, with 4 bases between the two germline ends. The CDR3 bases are TGTGCCACCAGCAGAGATATCGGAAACACCATATATTTT. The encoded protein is CATSRDIGNTIYF.

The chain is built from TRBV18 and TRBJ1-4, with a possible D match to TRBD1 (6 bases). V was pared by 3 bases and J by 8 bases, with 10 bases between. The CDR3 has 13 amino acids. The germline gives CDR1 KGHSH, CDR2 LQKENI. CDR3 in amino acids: CASSPDRQEKLFF. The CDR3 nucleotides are TGTGCCAGCTCACCCGACAGGCAAGAAAAACTGTTTTTT.

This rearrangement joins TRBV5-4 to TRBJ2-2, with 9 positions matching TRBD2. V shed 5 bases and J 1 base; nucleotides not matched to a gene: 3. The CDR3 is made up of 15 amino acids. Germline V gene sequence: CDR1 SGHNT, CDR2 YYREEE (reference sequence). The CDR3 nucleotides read TGTGCCAGCAGTCCACTAGCGGGGAACACCGGGGAGCTGTTTTTT. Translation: CASSPLAGNTGELFF.

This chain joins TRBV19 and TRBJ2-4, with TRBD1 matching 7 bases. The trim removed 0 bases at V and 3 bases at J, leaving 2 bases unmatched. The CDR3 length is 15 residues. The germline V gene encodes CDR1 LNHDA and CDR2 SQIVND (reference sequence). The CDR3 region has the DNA TGTGCCAGTAGTATAGATAACAGGGGCAAAAACATTCAGTACTTC. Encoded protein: CASSIDNRGKNIQYF.

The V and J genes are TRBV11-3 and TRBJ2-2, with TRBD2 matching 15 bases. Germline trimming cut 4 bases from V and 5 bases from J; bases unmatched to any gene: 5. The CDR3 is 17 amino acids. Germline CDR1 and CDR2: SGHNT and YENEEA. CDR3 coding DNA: TGTGCCAGCAGCTCCGGGACTAGCGGGAGGTTAACCGGGGAGCTGTTTTTT. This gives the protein CASSSGTSGRLTGELFF. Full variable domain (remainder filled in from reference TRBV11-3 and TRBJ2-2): EAGVVQSPRYKIIEKKQPVAFWCNPISGHNTLYWYLQNLGQGPELLIRYENEEAVDDSQLPKDRFSAERLKGVDSTLKIQPAELGDSAVYLCASSSGTSGRLTGELFFGEGSRLTVL.

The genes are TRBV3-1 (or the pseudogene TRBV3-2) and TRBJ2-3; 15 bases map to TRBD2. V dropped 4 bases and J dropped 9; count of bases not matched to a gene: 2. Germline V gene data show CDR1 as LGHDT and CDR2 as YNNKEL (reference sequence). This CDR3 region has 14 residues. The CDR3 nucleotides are TGTGCCAGCAGCCTAGGACTAGCGGGAGGGACGCAGTATTTT. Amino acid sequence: CASSLGLAGGTQYF.

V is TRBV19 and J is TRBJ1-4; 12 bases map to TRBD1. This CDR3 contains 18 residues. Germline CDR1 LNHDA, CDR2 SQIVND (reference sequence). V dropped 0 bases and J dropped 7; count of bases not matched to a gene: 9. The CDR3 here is CASSIEMGQGASSEKLFF. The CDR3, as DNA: TGTGCCAGTAGTATAGAGATGGGACAGGGGGCCTCGTCTGAAAAACTGTTTTTT.

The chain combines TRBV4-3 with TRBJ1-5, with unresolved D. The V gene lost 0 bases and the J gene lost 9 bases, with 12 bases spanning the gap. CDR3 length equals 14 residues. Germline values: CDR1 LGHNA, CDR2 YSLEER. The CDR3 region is CASSQEPRSGPQHF. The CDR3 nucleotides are TGCGCCAGCAGCCAAGAACCCCGTTCGGGGCCCCAGCATTTT.

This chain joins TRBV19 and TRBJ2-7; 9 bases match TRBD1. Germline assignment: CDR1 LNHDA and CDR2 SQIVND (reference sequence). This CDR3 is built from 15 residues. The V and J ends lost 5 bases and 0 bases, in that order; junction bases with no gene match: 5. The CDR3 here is CASSVETGGSYEQYF. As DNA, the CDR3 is TGTGCCAGTAGTGTCGAGACAGGGGGCTCCTACGAGCAGTACTTC.

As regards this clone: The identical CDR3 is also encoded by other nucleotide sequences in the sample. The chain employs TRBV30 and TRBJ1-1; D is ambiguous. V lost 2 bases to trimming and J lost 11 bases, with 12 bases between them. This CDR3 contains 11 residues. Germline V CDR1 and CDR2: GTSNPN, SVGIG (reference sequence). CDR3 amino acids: CAWSPTREAFF. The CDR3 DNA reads TGTGCCTGGAGTCCCACGAGGGAGGCTTTCTTT.

CDR3 sequence (DNA): TGTGCCAGCAGCCTAACAGGGTCGAGTGAAAAACTGTTTTTT. Protein product: CASSLTGSSEKLFF. This chain connects TRBV2 to TRBJ1-4, with a possible D match to TRBD1 (6 bases). Germline CDR1 SNHLY, CDR2 FYNNEI. The CDR3 totals 14 residues. Trimming cost V 6 bases and J 7 bases, with 15 bases left between them. Complete variable domain (other parts from reference TRBV2 and TRBJ1-4): EPEVTQTPSHQVTQMGQEVILRCVPISNHLYFYWYRQILGQKVEFLVSFYNNEISEKSEIFDDQFSVERPDGSNFTLKIRSTKLEDSAMYFCASSLTGSSEKLFFGSGTQLSVL.

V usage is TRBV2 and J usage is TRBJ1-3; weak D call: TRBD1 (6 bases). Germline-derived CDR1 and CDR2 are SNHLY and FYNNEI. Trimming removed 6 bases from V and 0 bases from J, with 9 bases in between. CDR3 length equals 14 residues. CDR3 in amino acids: CASRQGSSGNTIYF. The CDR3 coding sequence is TGTGCCAGCAGACAGGGCAGCTCTGGAAACACCATATATTTT.

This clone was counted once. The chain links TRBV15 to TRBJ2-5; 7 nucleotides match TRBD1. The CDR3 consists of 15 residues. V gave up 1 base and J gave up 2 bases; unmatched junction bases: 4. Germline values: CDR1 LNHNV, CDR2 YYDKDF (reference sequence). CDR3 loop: CATSRAGGQQETQYF. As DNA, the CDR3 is TGTGCCACCAGCAGAGCTGGGGGACAGCAAGAGACCCAGTACTTC. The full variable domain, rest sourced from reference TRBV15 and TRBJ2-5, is DAMVIQNPRYQVTQFGKPVTLSCSQTLNHNVMYWYQQKSSQAPKLLFHYYDKDFNNEADTPDNFQSRRPNTSFCFLDIRSPGLGDTAMYLCATSRAGGQQETQYFGPGTRLLVL.

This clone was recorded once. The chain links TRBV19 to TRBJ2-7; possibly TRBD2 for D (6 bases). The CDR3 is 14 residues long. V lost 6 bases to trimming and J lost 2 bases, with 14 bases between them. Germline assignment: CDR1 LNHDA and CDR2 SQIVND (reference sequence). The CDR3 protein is CASSGFPGAYEQYF. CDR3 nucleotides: TGTGCCAGTAGCGGGTTTCCGGGGGCCTACGAGCAGTACTTC.

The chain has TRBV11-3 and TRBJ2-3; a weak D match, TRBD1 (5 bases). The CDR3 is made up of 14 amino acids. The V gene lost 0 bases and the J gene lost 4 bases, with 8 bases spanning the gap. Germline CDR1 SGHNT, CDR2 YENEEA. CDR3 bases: TGTGCCAGCAGCTTAGAAGGGGCCGCAGATACGCAGTATTTT. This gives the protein CASSLEGAADTQYF.

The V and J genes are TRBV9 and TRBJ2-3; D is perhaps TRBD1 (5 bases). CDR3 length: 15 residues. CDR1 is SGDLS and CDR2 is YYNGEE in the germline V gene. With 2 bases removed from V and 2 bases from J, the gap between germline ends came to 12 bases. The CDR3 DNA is TGTGCCAGCAGCGTTCAGGGATCCTTCACAGATACGCAGTATTTT. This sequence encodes CASSVQGSFTDTQYF. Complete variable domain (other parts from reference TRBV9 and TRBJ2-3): DSGVTQTPKHLITATGQRVTLRCSPRSGDLSVYWYQQSLDQGLQFLIQYYNGEERAKGNILERFSAQQFPDLHSELNLSSLELGDSALYFCASSVQGSFTDTQYFGPGTRLTVL.

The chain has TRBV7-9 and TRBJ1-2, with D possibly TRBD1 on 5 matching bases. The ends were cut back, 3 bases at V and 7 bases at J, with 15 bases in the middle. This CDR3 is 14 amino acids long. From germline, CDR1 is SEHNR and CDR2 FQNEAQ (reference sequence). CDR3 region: CASSFLGGEVGYTF. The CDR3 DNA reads TGTGCCAGCAGCTTCCTCGGGGGGGAGGTTGGCTACACCTTC.

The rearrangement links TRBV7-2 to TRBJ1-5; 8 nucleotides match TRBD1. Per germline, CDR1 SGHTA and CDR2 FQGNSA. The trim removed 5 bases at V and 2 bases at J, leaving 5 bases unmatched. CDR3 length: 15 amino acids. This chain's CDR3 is CASSPRGQGNQPQHF. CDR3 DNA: TGTGCCAGCAGCCCCCGGGGACAGGGCAATCAGCCCCAGCATTTT.

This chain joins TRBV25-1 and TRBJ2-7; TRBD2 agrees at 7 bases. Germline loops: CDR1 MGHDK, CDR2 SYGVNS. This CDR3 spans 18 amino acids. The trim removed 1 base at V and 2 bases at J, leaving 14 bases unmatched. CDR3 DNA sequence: TGTGCCAGCAGTGAATCCTCGAGGAGACTAGCAGAACCCTACGAGCAGTACTTC. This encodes CASSESSRRLAEPYEQYF.

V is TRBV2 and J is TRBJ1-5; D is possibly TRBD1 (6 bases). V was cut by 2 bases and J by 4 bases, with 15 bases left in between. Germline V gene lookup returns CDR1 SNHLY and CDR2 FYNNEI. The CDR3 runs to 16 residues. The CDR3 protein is CASSEPRGMRNQPQHF. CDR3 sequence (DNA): TGTGCCAGCAGTGAACCGAGGGGGATGCGTAATCAGCCCCAGCATTTT.

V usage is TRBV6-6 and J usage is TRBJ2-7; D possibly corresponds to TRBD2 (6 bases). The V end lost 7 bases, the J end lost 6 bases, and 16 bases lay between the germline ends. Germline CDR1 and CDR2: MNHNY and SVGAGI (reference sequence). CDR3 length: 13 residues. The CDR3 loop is CASTAGGGGEQYF. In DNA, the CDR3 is TGTGCCAGCACCGCCGGGGGAGGCGGCGAGCAGTACTTC.

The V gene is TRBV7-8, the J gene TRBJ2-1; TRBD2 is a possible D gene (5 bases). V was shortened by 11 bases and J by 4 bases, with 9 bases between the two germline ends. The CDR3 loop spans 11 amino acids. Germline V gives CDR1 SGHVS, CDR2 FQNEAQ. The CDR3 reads CAAGGYNEQFF. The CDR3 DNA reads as TGTGCCGCGGGCGGGTACAATGAGCAGTTCTTC.

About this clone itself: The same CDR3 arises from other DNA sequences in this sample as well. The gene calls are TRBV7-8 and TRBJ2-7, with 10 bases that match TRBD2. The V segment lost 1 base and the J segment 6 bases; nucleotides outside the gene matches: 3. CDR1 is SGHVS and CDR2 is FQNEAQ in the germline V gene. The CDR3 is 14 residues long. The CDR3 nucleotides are TGTGCCAGCAGCTTAGGGCTAGCGGGAGCCGAGCAGTACTTC. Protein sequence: CASSLGLAGAEQYF.

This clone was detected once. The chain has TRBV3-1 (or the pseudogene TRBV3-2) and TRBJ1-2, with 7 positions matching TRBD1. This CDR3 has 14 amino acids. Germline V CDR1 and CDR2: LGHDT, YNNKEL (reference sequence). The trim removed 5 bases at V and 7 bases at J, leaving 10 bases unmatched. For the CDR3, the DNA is TGTGCCAGCAGCTTCACAGGGGAAGGAGGTGGCTACACCTTC. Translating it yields CASSFTGEGGGYTF.